The 17 T cell receptor beta chains below all came from one sample that was sequenced in a study of siplizumab effects on memory and regulatory T cells. Generated by immunoSEQ multiplex PCR, the TCRdb table keeps only in-frame clones and is missing some. The data hold tens of thousands of clones, with 90% to 97% observed a single time. The sequenced sample consisted of naive CD8+ T cells sorted from blood. These receptors originate from a human donor in good health.

The rearrangement joins TRBV30 to TRBJ1-1; maybe TRBD1 (5 bases). The CDR3 is 13 residues long. Between the trimmed V and J ends, which lost 1 base and 1 base, there was a span of 7 bases. Per the germline V gene, CDR1 is GTSNPN and CDR2 is SVGIG (reference sequence). The DNA of the CDR3 is TGTGCCTGGAGTGAGACAGCGAACACTGAAGCTTTCTTT. Translating it yields CAWSETANTEAFF.

The chain joins TRBV4-1 to TRBJ2-2; unclear D gene. Trimming shortened V by 1 base and J by 4 bases, and 7 bases separated the two germline ends. The germline CDR1 and CDR2 sequences are MGHRA and YSYEKL. This CDR3 is 14 amino acids long. CDR3 loop: CASSQAESTGELFF. The CDR3, as DNA: TGCGCCAGCAGCCAAGCCGAAAGCACCGGGGAGCTGTTTTTT.

The chain joins TRBV5-6 to TRBJ2-3, with D uncertain. The CDR3 loop spans 16 amino acids. Trimming took 4 bases from V and 0 from J, leaving 15 bases between them. Germline V lookup: CDR1 SGHDT, CDR2 YYEEEE. CDR3 in amino acids: CASSLVGIFSTDTQYF. As DNA, the CDR3 is TGTGCCAGCAGCCTTGTGGGGATTTTTAGCACAGATACGCAGTATTTT.

The count of this clone is one. The rearrangement uses TRBV29-1 and TRBJ2-4; D call uncertain. The CDR3 is made up of 13 amino acids. The V and J ends lost 3 bases and 0 bases respectively, with 6 bases between them. CDR1 and CDR2 (germline): SQVTM, ANQGSEA. This CDR3 reads CSVENGAKNIQYF. The CDR3 nucleotides are TGCAGCGTTGAGAACGGAGCCAAAAACATTCAGTACTTC.

The chain links TRBV2 to TRBJ2-7; D remains unclear. Between the trimmed V and J ends, which lost 7 bases and 2 bases, there was a span of 15 bases. The CDR3 has 14 amino acids. Germline V gene lookup returns CDR1 SNHLY and CDR2 FYNNEI. This chain's CDR3 is CASMGVGNPYEQYF. In nucleotides, the CDR3 is TGTGCCAGCATGGGTGTAGGGAATCCCTACGAGCAGTACTTC.

The chain joins TRBV2 to TRBJ2-7; D may be TRBD1 (6 bases). Germline CDR1 reads SNHLY; CDR2 reads FYNNEI. V was shortened by 3 bases and J by 2 bases, with 11 bases between the two germline ends. This CDR3 contains 14 residues. CDR3 in DNA: TGTGCCAGCAGTGACCGGGACACCCCCTACGAGCAGTACTTC. Residues: CASSDRDTPYEQYF.

The chain couples TRBV10-3 to TRBJ2-2; no clear D. This CDR3 contains 12 residues. V lost 6 bases to trimming and J lost 7 bases, with 9 bases between them. The germline gives CDR1 ENHRY, CDR2 SYGVKD. Here the CDR3 DNA reads TGTGCCATCAGAGATCTGGGCGGGGAGCTGTTTTTT. Residues: CAIRDLGGELFF.

This clone was detected only once. The J gene is TRBJ2-5, the V gene TRBV7-7, with D maybe TRBD2 (5 bases). Germline CDR1 and CDR2: SSHAT and FNYEAQ (reference sequence). The germline V and J ends were trimmed by 5 bases and 3 bases, with 10 bases remaining between them. The CDR3 length is 13 residues. The CDR3 spells CASSRTREETQYF. The CDR3 DNA reads as TGTGCCAGCAGCAGAACTAGAGAAGAGACCCAGTACTTC.

V and J are TRBV5-3 and TRBJ1-6, with unresolved D. TRBV5-3 is an open reading frame whose function is uncertain. The CDR3 totals 15 residues. Trimming stripped 1 base from V and 8 bases from J, with 13 bases between. CDR3 nucleotides: TGTGCCAGAAGCTTGAGGGAAATGAGGGATTCACCCCTCCACTTT. The encoded protein is CARSLREMRDSPLHF.

The V call is TRBV5-6, the J call TRBJ1-6; TRBD1 is a possible D gene (5 bases). This CDR3 region has 15 residues. The V end lost 0 bases, the J end lost 7 bases, and 11 bases lay between the germline ends. Germline V gene data show CDR1 as SGHDT and CDR2 as YYEEEE. The CDR3 DNA sequence: TGTGCCAGCAGCTTGGGAGGGGCCGGGAATTCACCCCTCCACTTT. Encoded protein: CASSLGGAGNSPLHF.

J is TRBJ2-1 and V is TRBV19; D possibly corresponds to TRBD1 (5 bases). The CDR3 loop spans 14 amino acids. CDR1 and CDR2 (germline): LNHDA, SQIVND (reference sequence). Between the trimmed V and J ends, which lost 5 bases and 1 base, there was a span of 9 bases. For the CDR3, the DNA is TGTGCCAGTAGTCAGGGAAGTTCCTACAATGAGCAGTTCTTC. It translates to CASSQGSSYNEQFF.

This clone came up once. The genes are TRBV5-4 and TRBJ1-4; D is uncertain. The germline V gene has CDR1 SGHNT and CDR2 YYREEE (reference sequence). V was shortened by 3 bases and J by 9 bases, with 15 bases between the two germline ends. This CDR3 spans 14 amino acids. The DNA of the CDR3 is TGTGCCAGCAGCTACTCGGGAGGACCAAAAAAACTGTTTTTT. Encoded protein: CASSYSGGPKKLFF.

The CDR3 nucleotides are TGTGCCAGTAGCCCAGGGGGCAACTCCTATAATTCACCCCTCCACTTT. Amino acids: CASSPGGNSYNSPLHF. The rearrangement joins TRBV19 to TRBJ1-6; 8 bases map to TRBD1. Trimming removed 6 bases from V and 0 bases from J; junction bases left unmatched: 4. The CDR3 is 16 residues long. Germline assignment: CDR1 LNHDA and CDR2 SQIVND (reference sequence).

The chain uses TRBV18 and TRBJ2-2; D remains unclear. CDR1 is KGHSH, CDR2 LQKENI, per germline. The CDR3 covers 12 residues. The V end lost 3 bases, the J end lost 3 bases, and 2 bases lay between the germline ends. CDR3: CASSPDTGELFF. The CDR3 DNA follows: TGTGCCAGCTCACCCGACACCGGGGAGCTGTTTTTT.

The chain carries TRBV7-3 and TRBJ2-7, with TRBD2 as a possible D gene (7 bases). V was cut by 1 base and J by 5 bases, with 12 bases left in between. Germline-derived CDR1 and CDR2 are SGHTA and FQGTGA. The CDR3 length is 14 residues. The CDR3, as DNA: TGTGCCAGCAGCTTAAACGGGGGGCTCGACGAGCAGTACTTC. Its protein is CASSLNGGLDEQYF.

In DNA, the CDR3 is TGTGCCAGCAGCACAGGTGACGAGCAGTACTTC. Translation: CASSTGDEQYF. The chain links TRBV2 to TRBJ2-7; weak D call: TRBD1 (5 bases). The CDR3 is 11 residues long. Germline-derived CDR1 and CDR2 are SNHLY and FYNNEI. The V and J ends lost 6 bases and 5 bases respectively, with 8 bases between them.

CDR3 coding DNA: TGTGCCAGCAGTTTAACGGCCGGGACAGACAACACCGGGGAGCTGTTTTTT. It is translated as CASSLTAGTDNTGELFF. V usage is TRBV27 and J usage is TRBJ2-2; 7 bases fit TRBD1. Germline lookup yields CDR1 MNHEY and CDR2 SMNVEV (reference sequence). J was trimmed by 2 bases and V by 2 bases; bases with no gene match: 8. This CDR3 comprises 17 residues.